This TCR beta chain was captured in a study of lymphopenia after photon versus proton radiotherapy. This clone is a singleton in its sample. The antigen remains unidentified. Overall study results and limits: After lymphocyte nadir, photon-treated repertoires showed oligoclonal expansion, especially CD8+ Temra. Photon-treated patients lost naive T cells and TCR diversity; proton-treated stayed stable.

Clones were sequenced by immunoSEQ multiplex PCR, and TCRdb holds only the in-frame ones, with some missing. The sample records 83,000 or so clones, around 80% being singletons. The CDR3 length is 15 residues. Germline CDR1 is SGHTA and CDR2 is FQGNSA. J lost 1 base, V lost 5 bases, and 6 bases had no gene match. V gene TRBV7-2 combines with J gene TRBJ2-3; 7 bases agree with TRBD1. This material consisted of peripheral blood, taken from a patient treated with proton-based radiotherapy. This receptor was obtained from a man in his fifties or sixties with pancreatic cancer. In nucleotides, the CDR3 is TGTGCCAGCAGCGGACGACAGGGCGGCACAGATACGCAGTATTTT. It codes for CASSGRQGGTDTQYF.